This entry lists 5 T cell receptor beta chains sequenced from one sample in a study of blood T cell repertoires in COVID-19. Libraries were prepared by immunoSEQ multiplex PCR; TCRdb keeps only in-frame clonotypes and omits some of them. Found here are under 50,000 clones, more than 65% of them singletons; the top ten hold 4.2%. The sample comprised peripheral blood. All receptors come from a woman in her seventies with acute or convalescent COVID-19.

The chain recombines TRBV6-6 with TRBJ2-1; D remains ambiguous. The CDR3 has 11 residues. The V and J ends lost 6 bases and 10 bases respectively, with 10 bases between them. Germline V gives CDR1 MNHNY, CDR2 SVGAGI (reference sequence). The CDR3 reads CASSQSEEQFF. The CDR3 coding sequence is TGTGCCAGCAGCCAATCGGAGGAGCAGTTCTTC.

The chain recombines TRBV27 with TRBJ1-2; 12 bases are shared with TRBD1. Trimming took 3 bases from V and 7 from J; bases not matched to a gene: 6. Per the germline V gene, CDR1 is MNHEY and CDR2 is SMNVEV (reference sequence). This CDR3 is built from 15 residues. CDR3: CASSFLGQGAGGYTF. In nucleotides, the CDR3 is TGTGCCAGCAGTTTTTTGGGACAGGGGGCTGGTGGCTACACCTTC.

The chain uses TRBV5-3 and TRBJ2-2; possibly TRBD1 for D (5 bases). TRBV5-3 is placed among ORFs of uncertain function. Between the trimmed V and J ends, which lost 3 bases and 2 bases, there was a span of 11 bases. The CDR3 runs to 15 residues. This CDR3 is CARSSMGPNTGELFF. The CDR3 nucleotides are TGTGCCAGAAGCTCGATGGGGCCTAACACCGGGGAGCTGTTTTTT.

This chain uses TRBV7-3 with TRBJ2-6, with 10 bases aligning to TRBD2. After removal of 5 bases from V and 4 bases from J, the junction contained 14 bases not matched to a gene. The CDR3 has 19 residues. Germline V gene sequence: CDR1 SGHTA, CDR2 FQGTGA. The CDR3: CASSPRLGAGGSGANVLTF. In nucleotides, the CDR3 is TGTGCCAGCAGCCCCCGCCTAGGAGCGGGAGGGTCCGGGGCCAACGTCCTGACTTTC.

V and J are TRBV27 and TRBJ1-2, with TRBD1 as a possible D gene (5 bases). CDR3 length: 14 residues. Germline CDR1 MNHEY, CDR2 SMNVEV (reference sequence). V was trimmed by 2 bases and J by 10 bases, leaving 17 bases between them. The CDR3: CASSLRAGLFDYTF. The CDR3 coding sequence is TGTGCCAGCAGTTTACGGGCAGGGCTATTTGACTACACCTTC.